A selection of T cell receptor beta chains follows, all from one sample in a study of T cell responses to AZD1222 COVID-19 vaccine. TCRdb's copy holds only in-frame clones and misses some; the assay was immunoSEQ multiplex PCR. The table includes around 99,000 clones, 90% to 95% detected once. Specimen: peripheral blood, collected 28 days after the second AZD1222 dose. The receptors originated from an adult who received the AZD1222 COVID-19 vaccine. Both conserved end residues are trimmed from each CDR3. Fields, in order: J gene, V gene, CDR3 protein.

>TRBJ2-3|TRBV4-1
ASSPGLDTDTQY
>TRBJ1-4|TRBV3-1/TRBV3-2
ASSQDPASPNEKLF
>TRBJ1-3|TRBV6-1
ASSEKGSGNTIY
>TRBJ1-2|TRBV2
ASRGQGLYYGYT
>TRBJ1-4|TRBV4-1
ASSQPPIPVTNEKLF
>TRBJ1-6|TRBV30
AWSVPGQWNSPLH
>TRBJ2-7|TRBV4-1
ASSQGDELAFYEQY
>TRBJ2-4|TRBV5-4
ASSPGGGENIQY
>TRBJ2-7|TRBV2
ASLGLADEQY
>TRBJ1-6|TRBV19
ASSSGTGSFNSPLH
>TRBJ1-1|TRBV7-8
ASSLRVVRVGEAF
>TRBJ2-5|TRBV4-3
ASSLTGGGAQTQY
>TRBJ2-5|TRBV29-1
SVERTGEETQY
>TRBJ1-1|TRBV4-1
ASSLGSGTYTEAF
>TRBJ2-1|TRBV18
ASSPQGSAYNEQF
>TRBJ2-1|TRBV10-3
AISDMGFSGGPDEQF
>TRBJ1-2|TRBV9
ASSVDVGLYGYT
>TRBJ2-6|TRBV7-9
ASSPPGAGANVLT
>TRBJ1-3|TRBV30
AWSTGVGNTIY
>TRBJ2-7|TRBV7-6
ASSLTSGALSYEQY
>TRBJ1-2|TRBV2
ASPTGGGYT
>TRBJ2-4|TRBV4-2
ASSPGQGTASGRAMAKNIQY
>TRBJ1-5|TRBV2
ASSTTGTGQPQH
>TRBJ2-1|TRBV15
ATSRGEQTGTGQF
>TRBJ2-1|TRBV5-6
ATSLWASGHNEQF
>TRBJ1-2|TRBV28
ASLAAGGHGYT
>TRBJ2-1|TRBV5-1
ASSLAGAYNEQF
>TRBJ2-1|TRBV6-6
ASRGQVGSSYNEQF
>TRBJ2-7|TRBV19
ASSPPGAESYEQY
>TRBJ2-1|TRBV28
ASSLVAGDEQF
>TRBJ1-1|TRBV5-1
ASSLGAENTEAF
>TRBJ2-3|TRBV5-4
ASSARTEDTQY
>TRBJ1-2|TRBV6-5
ASSPDRYGYT
>TRBJ2-7|TRBV7-9
ASSPFDSYEQY
>TRBJ1-6|TRBV5-1
ASSAGQIESYNSPLH
>TRBJ2-2|TRBV29-1
SVGGQGSTGELF
>TRBJ1-5|TRBV7-9
ASSRDSNQPQH
>TRBJ2-3|TRBV5-4
ASSLVRLANFGGEDTQY
>TRBJ2-1|TRBV13
ASSRPGLAGEGKNEQF
>TRBJ2-3|TRBV27
ASSSALSQY
>TRBJ2-7|TRBV12-5
ASGRQTYEQY
>TRBJ2-7|TRBV28
ASSFWIDSSYEQY
>TRBJ1-2|TRBV7-2
ASSRGQGRVGYT
>TRBJ2-7|TRBV3-1/TRBV3-2
ASRRGESSYEQY
>TRBJ1-3|TRBV2
ASSEESAISGNTIY
>TRBJ2-2|TRBV27
ASSGERGPNTGELF